The clone carrying this T cell receptor beta chain was found a few times. The record originates from a study of T cells in Graves' hyperthyroidism and ophthalmopathy. RNA transcripts served as the template for amplifying TCR beta CDR3 regions. First-round RT-PCR of the TCR CDR3 relied on the HTBI primer set. TCRdb re-called the multiplex PCR reads with MiXCR, one entry per CDR3 protein. The sample lists about half a million distinct CDR3 sequences, about 16% occurring once. V was cut by 3 bases and J by 6 bases, with 14 bases left in between. The germline V gene has CDR1 DFQATT and CDR2 SNEGSKA (reference sequence). The CDR3 is 14 amino acids. Patients with ophthalmopathy all had a Clinical Activity Score of at least 3, a NOSPECS grade of at least 4 and duration under 3 months.

This TCR was sampled from a woman aged 25-40 years with Graves' ophthalmopathy. The chain is built from TRBV20-1 and TRBJ2-2; D gene uncertain. The sample was blood. The CDR3 is CSARGIFSAGELFF. The CDR3 DNA sequence: TGCAGTGCTAGGGGGATTTTTTCTGCCGGGGAGCTGTTTTTT.